The next 30 T cell receptor beta chains were all read from a single sample in a study of multiple sclerosis patients with progressive multifocal leukoencephalopathy (dated 2019 in TCRdb). Receptor amplification or capture employed the immunoSEQ multiplex PCR assay. Entries here come from immuneACCESS through TCRdb and include only in-frame sequences with V and J called. Some clones fail to appear in such tables; in the studies checked, an unresolved V gene covers under half of the shortfall, and the cause of the remainder is unknown. The sample table contains roughly 30,000 clones; only one count was recorded for about 91% of them. Clones ranked in the top ten supply approximately 6% of the sample. The label giving this sample's time point can be read as: time of PML onset. Reading the label with the study, this specimen's treatment or condition is: on natalizumab therapy at sampling. Here the sequenced sample was PBMCs, taken from a patient treated with natalizumab. These receptors all stem from a woman aged 40 to 50 with progressive multifocal leukoencephalopathy.

V is TRBV28 and J is TRBJ1-6; perhaps TRBD1 as D (6 bases). CDR3 length: 14 residues. From germline, CDR1 is MDHEN and CDR2 SYDVKM. V lost 10 bases and J 5 bases, leaving 15 bases between the germline ends. CDR3 protein: CATRGRFNNSPLHF. In DNA form, the CDR3 reads TGTGCCACCAGGGGCCGCTTTAATAATTCACCCCTCCACTTT.

The chain employs TRBV7-8 and TRBJ2-3; TRBD2 aligns across 7 bases. V lost 5 bases to trimming and J lost 1 base; unmatched junction nucleotides: 6. The CDR3 is made up of 15 amino acids. CDR1 is SGHVS and CDR2 is FQNEAQ in the germline V gene. This CDR3 is CASSQRGQRTDTQYF. The CDR3 DNA reads TGTGCCAGCAGCCAGCGGGGTCAGCGCACAGATACGCAGTATTTT.

The chain combines TRBV5-1 with TRBJ1-4; TRBD1 agrees at 7 bases. V shed 4 bases, J shed 8 bases, and the junction held 11 bases outside the gene matches. Looked up from germline, CDR1 is SGHRS and CDR2 is YFSETQ. The CDR3 runs 15 residues. The CDR3 loop is CASSQLTGVREKLFF. The DNA of the CDR3 is TGCGCCAGCAGCCAACTCACAGGGGTCCGAGAAAAACTGTTTTTT. Full variable domain (missing parts from reference TRBV5-1 and TRBJ1-4): KAGVTQTPRYLIKTRGQQVTLSCSPISGHRSVSWYQQTPGQGLQFLFEYFSETQRNKGNFPGRFSGRQFSNSRSEMNVSTLELGDSALYLCASSQLTGVREKLFFGSGTQLSVL.

V usage is TRBV7-9 and J usage is TRBJ2-7, with 8 bases fitting TRBD1. V lost 5 bases and J lost 1; bases outside the gene matches: 7. CDR3 length equals 15 residues. From germline, CDR1 is SEHNR and CDR2 FQNEAQ (reference sequence). CDR3 sequence (DNA): TGTGCCAGCAGCCAGGGGGCAGGGGGATCCTACGAGCAGTACTTC. It specifies CASSQGAGGSYEQYF.

This chain uses TRBV9 with TRBJ2-3, with D tentatively TRBD1 or TRBD2 (5 bases each). Germline lookup yields CDR1 SGDLS and CDR2 YYNGEE. Trimming cost V 4 bases and J 2 bases, with 14 bases left between them. The CDR3 sequence is 15 residues long. CDR3 bases: TGTGCCAGCAGCTTTTTCGGGACGCCCACAGATACGCAGTATTTT. Its translation: CASSFFGTPTDTQYF.

This clone was counted a single time. This sequence joins TRBV2 and TRBJ2-1; tentative D call: TRBD1 (5 bases). Deletions cut 8 bases from V and 5 bases from J, with 19 bases between. The germline V gene has CDR1 SNHLY and CDR2 FYNNEI. The CDR3 is made up of 15 amino acids. The CDR3 bases are TGTGCCAGCTCAATCAGGGAAGGTGCACACAATGAGCAGTTCTTC. It specifies CASSIREGAHNEQFF.

The V and J genes are TRBV7-9 and TRBJ1-4; 9 bases align to TRBD1. Losses at the gene ends were 5 bases for V and 8 bases for J; bases not matched to a gene: 9. The germline V gene has CDR1 SEHNR and CDR2 FQNEAQ (reference sequence). The CDR3 contains 15 residues. CDR3 sequence: CASSLGDREGEKLFF. The DNA for the CDR3 is TGTGCCAGCAGCCTAGGGGACAGGGAAGGCGAAAAACTGTTTTTT.

The V call is TRBV13, the J call TRBJ1-1; 9 positions match TRBD1. This CDR3 comprises 17 residues. The germline CDR1 and CDR2 sequences are PRHDT and FYEKMQ (reference sequence). Trimming removed 1 base from V and 6 bases from J; junction bases left unmatched: 12. DNA for the CDR3: TGTGCCAGCAGCTTAGAGGGGACAGGGACCCCCGGCGCTGAAGCTTTCTTT. The encoded protein is CASSLEGTGTPGAEAFF.

The chain joins TRBV19 to TRBJ1-2, with a possible D match to TRBD1 (6 bases). The CDR3 spans 15 residues. The V gene's germline CDR1 is LNHDA and CDR2 SQIVND (reference sequence). Deletions cut 7 bases from V and 4 bases from J, with 19 bases between. The CDR3 sequence is CASTMEGGTPYGYTF. The CDR3 DNA reads as TGTGCCAGTACCATGGAGGGGGGTACCCCCTATGGCTACACCTTC.

This chain uses TRBV29-1 with TRBJ1-2; possibly TRBD1 for D (5 bases). This CDR3 region has 13 residues. Deletions cut 5 bases from V and 3 bases from J, with 13 bases between. The germline V gene has CDR1 SQVTM and CDR2 ANQGSEA. The CDR3 region is CSVIVGGHYGYTF. CDR3 coding DNA: TGCAGCGTTATAGTCGGGGGACACTATGGCTACACCTTC.

The genes are TRBV9 and TRBJ2-7, with D possibly being TRBD2 (5 bases). Germline V gene sequence: CDR1 SGDLS, CDR2 YYNGEE. The CDR3 is 14 residues long. Trimming shortened V by 4 bases and J by 0 bases, and 11 bases separated the two germline ends. The CDR3 sequence: CASSPRANSYEQYF. The DNA of the CDR3 is TGTGCCAGCAGCCCGCGGGCAAACTCCTACGAGCAGTACTTC.

The V call is TRBV7-9, the J call TRBJ2-2, with 10 bases matching TRBD2. J was trimmed by 5 bases and V by 3 bases; bases with no gene match: 3. Germline CDR1 SEHNR, CDR2 FQNEAQ (reference sequence). The CDR3 runs to 15 residues. The CDR3 is CASSFGLAETGELFF. The CDR3 coding sequence is TGTGCCAGCAGCTTCGGACTAGCGGAGACCGGGGAGCTGTTTTTT.

V gene TRBV10-1 combines with J gene TRBJ2-5; a possible D gene is TRBD2 (5 bases). The DNA end is a closer match to TRBJ2-7, so the J assignment may be wrong. This CDR3 is built from 14 residues. The germline V gene has CDR1 WNHNN and CDR2 SYGVQD (reference sequence). CDR3 in amino acids: CASSKDFSSYEQYF. Here the CDR3 DNA reads TGCGCCAGCAGCAAGGACTTTTCCTCCTACGAGCAGTACTTC.

CDR3 sequence (DNA): TGTGCCAGCAGCTCCCTGGTCGTTATTGGTACGCAGTATTTT. Amino acids: CASSSLVVIGTQYF. The rearrangement links TRBV7-2 to TRBJ2-3, with D unresolved. The CDR3 contains 14 residues. Germline CDR1 reads SGHTA; CDR2 reads FQGNSA. V gave up 4 bases and J gave up 8 bases, with 16 bases separating them.

The gene calls are TRBV5-1 and TRBJ2-5; D possibly matches TRBD1 or TRBD2 (5 bases each). Trimming left V 4 bases short and J 1 base short, with 17 bases between. Germline lookup yields CDR1 SGHRS and CDR2 YFSETQ. The CDR3 spans 16 residues. For the CDR3, the DNA is TGCGCCAGCAGCCCATCCCCCGTCGGGGCCCAAGAGACCCAGTACTTC. Its translation is CASSPSPVGAQETQYF.

The V gene is TRBV29-1, the J gene TRBJ1-2; D is possibly TRBD1 (5 bases). The germline V and J ends were trimmed by 0 bases and 9 bases, with 8 bases remaining between them. Germline lookup yields CDR1 SQVTM and CDR2 ANQGSEA. This CDR3 spans 11 amino acids. DNA for the CDR3: TGCAGCGTTGAAGATTGGGGCAGCTACACCTTC. Its protein is CSVEDWGSYTF. Based on the CDR3 plus reference TRBV29-1 and TRBJ1-2, the full variable domain is SAVISQKPSRDICQRGTSLTIQCQVDSQVTMMFWYRQQPGQSLTLIATANQGSEATYESGFVIDKFPISRPNLTFSTLTVSNMSPEDSSIYLCSVEDWGSYTFGSGTRLTVV.

This clone was detected a few times. CDR3 DNA sequence: TGTGCCAGCAGCGCATCCCGAGGGGTTGGACCCCTCTCCTACGAGCAGTACTTC. Its protein is CASSASRGVGPLSYEQYF. This chain links TRBV13 with TRBJ2-7; D is perhaps TRBD1 or TRBD2 (5 bases each). Trimming cost V 5 bases and J 0 bases, with 23 bases left between them. CDR3 size: 18 residues. The V gene's germline CDR1 is PRHDT and CDR2 FYEKMQ (reference sequence). The full variable domain, with the rest looked up from reference TRBV13 and TRBJ2-7, is AAGVIQSPRHLIKEKRETATLKCYPIPRHDTVYWYQQGPGQDPQFLISFYEKMQSDKGSIPDRFSAQQFSDYHSELNMSSLELGDSALYFCASSASRGVGPLSYEQYFGPGTRLTVT.

The V call is TRBV27, the J call TRBJ1-6; D not certain. Trimming pared 8 bases from V and 7 bases from J, leaving 15 bases between. CDR1 is MNHEY, CDR2 SMNVEV, per germline (reference sequence). This CDR3 has 14 amino acids. The CDR3 loop is CASANGQWNSPLHF. The CDR3 DNA sequence: TGTGCCAGCGCCAACGGGCAATGGAATTCACCCCTCCACTTT.

This clone was detected once. Here the CDR3 DNA reads TGTGCCAGCAGCATGACAGCGAACACTGAAGCTTTCTTT. Translated, it gives CASSMTANTEAFF. V usage is TRBV5-4 and J usage is TRBJ1-1; D possibly corresponds to TRBD1 (5 bases). This CDR3 contains 13 residues. From germline, CDR1 is SGHNT and CDR2 YYREEE (reference sequence). The V and J ends lost 4 bases and 1 base respectively, with 8 bases between them.

The chain links TRBV11-2 to TRBJ2-7; 9 bases line up with TRBD2. From germline, CDR1 is SGHAT and CDR2 FQNNGV. This CDR3 region has 17 residues. V gave up 1 base and J gave up 0 bases; unmatched junction bases: 7. CDR3 sequence reads: CASSLVQVSGSSYEQYF. CDR3 DNA sequence: TGTGCCAGCAGCTTAGTTCAGGTTAGCGGGAGCTCCTACGAGCAGTACTTC.

This chain uses TRBV6-6 with TRBJ2-1, with 9 bases that match TRBD2. V shed 2 bases, J shed 8 bases, and the junction held 4 bases outside the gene matches. The CDR3 is made up of 14 amino acids. Germline V CDR1 and CDR2: MNHNY, SVGAGI (reference sequence). As DNA, the CDR3 is TGTGCCAGCAGTTACCAGCGGGAGGTCGATGAGCAGTTCTTC. It translates to CASSYQREVDEQFF.

V gene TRBV6-6 combines with J gene TRBJ1-1; D is unresolved. There are 16 residues in the CDR3. Germline loops: CDR1 MNHNY, CDR2 SVGAGI (reference sequence). Trimming took off 3 bases at V and 1 base at J, with 15 bases between the two ends. The CDR3 nucleotides read TGTGCCAGCAGTTATCCCGGGAAGGGCACGAACACTGAAGCTTTCTTT. Amino acids: CASSYPGKGTNTEAFF.

This clone was found once. V usage is TRBV2 and J usage is TRBJ1-2; D gene ambiguous. V gave up 3 bases and J gave up 2 bases, with 10 bases separating them. The CDR3 is 14 residues long. Germline CDR1 and CDR2: SNHLY and FYNNEI. The CDR3 region is CASSDLGSNYGYTF. As DNA, the CDR3 is TGTGCCAGCAGTGACTTGGGTTCCAACTATGGCTACACCTTC.

The genes are TRBV30 and TRBJ1-1; D remains unclear. Germline V CDR1 and CDR2: GTSNPN, SVGIG (reference sequence). The CDR3 is made up of 12 amino acids. Trimming stripped 2 bases from V and 1 base from J, with 5 bases between. CDR3 in amino acids: CAWSIQNTEAFF. The CDR3 region has the DNA TGTGCCTGGAGTATCCAGAACACTGAAGCTTTCTTT.

The V gene is TRBV7-2, the J gene TRBJ2-7; 7 positions match TRBD2. The V and J ends lost 3 bases and 0 bases, in that order; junction bases with no gene match: 8. The CDR3 loop spans 16 amino acids. Germline V gene lookup returns CDR1 SGHTA and CDR2 FQGNSA. The CDR3 reads CASSFLGSGNSYEQYF. The DNA for the CDR3 is TGTGCCAGCAGCTTCCTTGGCAGCGGGAACTCCTACGAGCAGTACTTC. The full variable domain, its missing parts supplied by reference TRBV7-2 and TRBJ2-7, is GAGVSQSPSNKVTEKGKDVELRCDPISGHTALYWYRQSLGQGLEFLIYFQGNSAPDKSGLPSDRFSAERTGGSVSTLTIQRTQQEDSAVYLCASSFLGSGNSYEQYFGPGTRLTVT.

The chain has TRBV7-9 and TRBJ1-1, with D possibly being TRBD1 (5 bases). This CDR3 comprises 15 residues. Germline lookup yields CDR1 SEHNR and CDR2 FQNEAQ (reference sequence). Between the trimmed V and J ends, which lost 5 bases and 1 base, there was a span of 14 bases. Here the CDR3 reads CASSPTYGGNTEAFF. The CDR3 DNA reads TGTGCCAGCAGCCCGACTTACGGGGGGAACACTGAAGCTTTCTTT. The whole variable domain, remainder taken from reference TRBV7-9 and TRBJ1-1, is DTGVSQNPRHKITKRGQNVTFRCDPISEHNRLYWYRQTLGQGPEFLTYFQNEAQLEKSRLLSDRFSAERPKGSFSTLEIQRTEQGDSAMYLCASSPTYGGNTEAFFGQGTRLTVV.

The chain is built from TRBV7-2 and TRBJ1-2, with 10 bases aligning to TRBD1. Germline trimming cut 5 bases from V and 4 bases from J; bases unmatched to any gene: 4. Germline V gene data show CDR1 as SGHTA and CDR2 as FQGNSA. The CDR3 loop spans 14 amino acids. CDR3 amino acids: CASSLGQGGYGYTF. DNA of the CDR3: TGTGCCAGCAGCCTCGGACAGGGGGGCTATGGCTACACCTTC.

The chain employs TRBV28 and TRBJ1-5; 9 positions agree with TRBD1. V dropped 2 bases and J dropped 4; count of bases not matched to a gene: 18. The CDR3 totals 20 residues. Germline CDR1 and CDR2: MDHEN and SYDVKM. The DNA for the CDR3 is TGTGCCAGCAGTTTAAGTAGGGGATATGTTTCGGACAGGGGAAATCAGCCCCAGCATTTT. Translated, it gives CASSLSRGYVSDRGNQPQHF.

J is TRBJ2-2 and V is TRBV27, with 7 bases aligning to TRBD1. The CDR3 spans 17 residues. V was clipped by 3 bases and J by 0 bases; unmatched bases: 7. CDR1 and CDR2 (germline): MNHEY, SMNVEV (reference sequence). CDR3 DNA: TGTGCCAGCAGTTTCCAGGGGGACGACGCGAACACCGGGGAGCTGTTTTTT. Its protein is CASSFQGDDANTGELFF.

The rearrangement uses TRBV27 and TRBJ1-1, with TRBD1 matching over 8 bases. This CDR3 spans 16 amino acids. The V and J ends lost 3 bases and 5 bases, in that order; junction bases with no gene match: 11. Germline CDR1 is MNHEY and CDR2 is SMNVEV (reference sequence). The CDR3 reads CASSLQGALGGTEAFF. CDR3 nucleotide sequence: TGTGCCAGCAGTTTGCAGGGGGCGCTCGGAGGTACTGAAGCTTTCTTT.